Listed here are 24 T cell receptor beta chains from one sample, sequenced in a study of prognosis after radiotherapy for stage I lung cancer. Two-round multiplex PCR, the amplification method, yielded TCR beta CDR3 from genomic DNA. TRBV and TRBJ genes each had their own specific primers in first-round PCR. TCRdb re-called the multiplex PCR reads through MiXCR, storing one row per CDR3 protein. This table holds around 51,000 distinct CDR3 sequences, roughly 36% found once. The specimen was PBMCs, collected before or after stereotactic body radiation therapy (not recorded which). The receptors shown here come from a donor aged 50 or older with non-small cell lung cancer.

This clonotype was counted at least ten times. The V gene is TRBV20-1, the J gene TRBJ2-1; tentatively, D is TRBD2 (6 bases). Trimming took off 4 bases at V and 6 bases at J, with 10 bases between the two ends. Germline V gene data show CDR1 as DFQATT and CDR2 as SNEGSKA (reference sequence). The CDR3 extends over 12 amino acids. The CDR3 DNA reads TGCAGTGCTATAGCGGAAAGCAATGAGCAGTTCTTC. Protein sequence: CSAIAESNEQFF.

The chain has TRBV6-1 and TRBJ1-1; D ambiguous. Looked up from germline, CDR1 is MNHNS and CDR2 is SASEGT. Trimming stripped 7 bases from V and 5 bases from J, with 14 bases between. CDR3 length: 13 amino acids. CDR3 protein: CASTDRRETEAFF. CDR3 nucleotides: TGTGCCAGCACGGACCGGAGGGAGACTGAAGCTTTCTTT.

About this clonotype itself: This likely came from a read error, as a far larger clone is one base away. The chain recombines TRBV7-8 with TRBJ2-2, with D possibly being TRBD1 (6 bases). Germline-derived CDR1 and CDR2 are SGHVS and FQNEAQ. Trimming cost V 1 base and J 1 base, with 10 bases left between them. The CDR3 extends over 16 amino acids. CDR3 coding DNA: TGTGCCAGCAGCTTAGTCGGGACAAAGAACACCGGGGAGCTGTTTTTT. Encoded protein: CASSLVGTKNTGELFF.

The gene calls are TRBV11-1 and TRBJ1-1; 9 bases agree with TRBD1. Germline values: CDR1 SGHAT, CDR2 FQDESV (reference sequence). The ends lost 5 bases at V and 1 base at J; junction bases unmatched: 11. This CDR3 contains 17 residues. The DNA for the CDR3 is TGTGCCAGCAGCCCTCTTGGGGGACAGGGTTCGAACACTGAAGCTTTCTTT. This gives the protein CASSPLGGQGSNTEAFF. The whole variable domain, filled in from reference TRBV11-1 and TRBJ1-1, reads EAEVAQSPRYKITEKSQAVAFWCDPISGHATLYWYRQILGQGPELLVQFQDESVVDDSQLPKDRFSAERLKGVDSTLKIQPAELGDSAMYLCASSPLGGQGSNTEAFFGQGTRLTVV.

This clonotype was picked up many times. The V gene is TRBV5-1, the J gene TRBJ2-2; 7 bases are a match to TRBD1. Per germline, CDR1 SGHRS and CDR2 YFSETQ. CDR3 length: 13 residues. The ends lost 2 bases at V and 6 bases at J; junction bases unmatched: 1. The CDR3 loop is CASSFGQAGELFF. CDR3 in DNA: TGCGCCAGCAGCTTCGGACAGGCCGGGGAGCTGTTTTTT.

In regard to this clonotype: Its ends do not fully match the called genes, so a read error is possible. The V and J genes are TRBV6-1 and TRBJ1-2; D unresolved. Germline loops: CDR1 MNHNS, CDR2 SASEGT. The CDR3 contains 12 residues. CDR3 DNA: TGTGCCAGCAGGTCAGCTAACTATGGCTGCACCTTC. It encodes CASRSANYGCTF.

This clonotype was counted ten times or more. This may arise from a read error, as a much more abundant clone is one base away. This chain links TRBV27 with TRBJ1-2, with 7 bases identical to TRBD1. The germline V gene encodes CDR1 MNHEY and CDR2 SMNVEV (reference sequence). This CDR3 comprises 16 residues. J gave up 8 bases and V 4 bases, and 16 bases lay outside the gene matches. DNA for the CDR3: TGTGCCAGCAGTTCCCGACGCGGGACAGAGTATCGCGGCTACACCTTC. This encodes CASSSRRGTEYRGYTF.

Comments on this clonotype: A single base separates this from a much larger clone, so it may be a read error. The chain carries TRBV6-2 or TRBV6-3 and TRBJ2-3; TRBD2 might be the D (5 bases). There are 13 residues in the CDR3. Trimming shortened V by 7 bases and J by 6 bases, and 14 bases separated the two germline ends. Per germline, CDR1 MNHEY and CDR2 SVGEGT. CDR3 DNA: TGTGCCAGCACAGGCGAGAGAGGGGATACGCAGTATTTT. Amino acids: CASTGERGDTQYF.

There are a few counts of this clonotype. The chain recombines TRBV11-2 with TRBJ2-7; D is tentatively TRBD1 or TRBD2 (5 bases each). CDR1 and CDR2 (germline): SGHAT, FQNNGV. The ends were cut back, 3 bases at V and 3 bases at J, with 15 bases in the middle. The length of the CDR3 is 15 residues. The CDR3 sequence is CASSFDGTRVYEQYF. The CDR3 DNA reads as TGTGCCAGCAGCTTTGACGGGACGCGTGTCTACGAGCAGTACTTC.

In the case of this clonotype: This could be a read error, since a much larger clone is one nucleotide away. The V gene is TRBV6-1, the J gene TRBJ1-5; 8 bases fit TRBD1. The CDR3 length is 16 residues. Germline CDR1 is MNHNS and CDR2 is SASEGT. The CDR3 DNA follows: TGTGACAGCACCCACGGCGACAGGGGAAACAATCAGCCCCAGCATTTT. Translation: CDSTHGDRGNNQPQHF.

This clonotype was seen a few times. This chain joins TRBV19 and TRBJ2-1; weak D call: TRBD1 (5 bases). Germline CDR1 LNHDA, CDR2 SQIVND (reference sequence). V shed 6 bases and J shed 5 bases, with 14 bases lying between them. This CDR3 is 14 amino acids long. CDR3 nucleotide sequence: TGTGCCAGTAGCCCTCGGATGGGGCACAATGAGCAGTTCTTC. Amino acids: CASSPRMGHNEQFF.

This clonotype was detected ten times or more. This chain links TRBV6-5 with TRBJ1-2, with D unresolved. Per the germline V gene, CDR1 is MNHEY and CDR2 is SVGAGI. V lost 4 bases, J lost 7 bases, and 10 bases lay in between. The CDR3 is 12 residues long. The CDR3 is CASSSSWGGYTF. CDR3 bases: TGTGCCAGCAGTTCCTCATGGGGTGGCTACACCTTC.

There are many counts of this clonotype. J is TRBJ2-3 and V is TRBV5-6; D is possibly TRBD1 (5 bases). Trimming took off 1 base at V and 0 bases at J, with 12 bases between the two ends. This CDR3 has 16 amino acids. CDR1 and CDR2 (germline): SGHDT, YYEEEE. In DNA form, the CDR3 reads TGTGCCAGCAGCTTGACAGGAGTATATAGCACAGATACGCAGTATTTT. Amino acids: CASSLTGVYSTDTQYF.

The V call is TRBV5-1, the J call TRBJ1-5; D gene uncertain. The V gene lost 2 bases and the J gene lost 6 bases, with 15 bases spanning the gap. This CDR3 comprises 15 residues. From germline, CDR1 is SGHRS and CDR2 YFSETQ. The CDR3 sequence: CASSFLRDLGQPQHF. The CDR3 DNA is TGCGCCAGCAGCTTCTTGCGTGATTTGGGTCAGCCCCAGCATTTT.

V gene TRBV2 combines with J gene TRBJ1-2; D may be TRBD1 (5 bases). The V end lost 4 bases, the J end lost 12 bases, and 24 bases lay between the germline ends. CDR3 length equals 15 residues. Germline CDR1 SNHLY, CDR2 FYNNEI. CDR3 sequence: CASSVRVRGVSGHTF. In nucleotides, the CDR3 is TGTGCCAGCAGTGTCAGGGTACGGGGAGTGTCCGGCCACACCTTC.

This clonotype appeared a few times. It may be a read error: a sequence one base away is much more abundant. The chain carries TRBV19 and TRBJ2-5, with 8 bases that match TRBD2. J was trimmed by 5 bases and V by 6 bases; bases with no gene match: 14. CDR1 and CDR2 from the germline V gene are LNHDA and SQIVND (reference sequence). The CDR3 is 16 residues long. CDR3 region: CASSWGPGGPWETQYF. CDR3 DNA: TGTGCCAGTAGCTGGGGGCCGGGAGGGCCATGGGAGACCCAGTACTTC.

A note on this clonotype: A far larger clone is off by one base, so a read error is likely. The chain joins TRBV5-1 to TRBJ2-7; D possibly corresponds to TRBD1 (6 bases). The J call is in doubt because the DNA end fits TRBJ2-5 better. The CDR3 is made up of 15 amino acids. Germline V gene data show CDR1 as SGHRS and CDR2 as YFSETQ. The CDR3 nucleotides read TGCGCCAGCAGCTGTACAGGGTCAAGGGAAGAGACCCAGTACTTC. Translated: CASSCTGSREETQYF.

This clonotype was seen many times. V usage is TRBV27 and J usage is TRBJ2-1; D possibly corresponds to TRBD1 (6 bases). Germline V gene lookup returns CDR1 MNHEY and CDR2 SMNVEV (reference sequence). The CDR3 sequence is 15 residues long. The V end was cut by 4 bases, the J end by 5 bases, with 15 bases between. CDR3 sequence reads: CASSSTGFLNNEQFF. The CDR3 region has the DNA TGTGCCAGCAGTTCGACAGGTTTTCTTAACAATGAGCAGTTCTTC.

The count of this clonotype is one. A much larger clone sits a single nucleotide away, making a read error possible. This chain joins TRBV24-1 and TRBJ2-3; D may be TRBD1 (6 bases). Trimming shortened V by 2 bases and J by 15 bases, and 14 bases separated the two germline ends. The germline V gene encodes CDR1 KGHDR and CDR2 SFDVKD. There are 12 residues in the CDR3. The CDR3 DNA follows: TGTGCCACCAGTGATTCGGACAGTTTTGAATATTTT. This gives the protein CATSDSDSFEYF.

This clonotype turned up a few times. A much more abundant neighbour one base away suggests this may be a read error. V is TRBV6-1 and J is TRBJ2-4, with D possibly TRBD2 on 6 matching bases. The CDR3 runs to 14 residues. The germline CDR1 and CDR2 sequences are MNHNS and SASEGT. The CDR3 reads CASSTGSAGNIKYF. The DNA for the CDR3 is TGTGCCAGCAGCACCGGGAGCGCGGGCAACATTAAGTACTTC.

V and J are TRBV3-1 and TRBJ2-7; D may be TRBD2 (5 bases). There are 13 residues in the CDR3. Trimming removed 4 bases from V and 7 bases from J, with 14 bases in between. Germline loops: CDR1 LGHDT, CDR2 YNNKEL (reference sequence). The CDR3 bases are TGTGCCAGCAGCCCGACTAATTTGGGGGAGCAGTACTTC. Residues: CASSPTNLGEQYF.

Many counts were recorded for this clonotype. The chain carries TRBV4-1 and TRBJ2-1, with D possibly matching TRBD2 (5 bases). Trimming took off 6 bases at V and 4 bases at J, with 19 bases between the two ends. Germline CDR1 reads MGHRA; CDR2 reads YSYEKL. The CDR3 contains 16 residues. The CDR3 loop reads CASSRAFRGRYNEQFF. CDR3 sequence (DNA): TGCGCCAGCAGTCGCGCATTTCGCGGGCGGTACAATGAGCAGTTCTTC.

In its sample, this clonotype was seen many times. One end of the junction fails to match germline, which may point to a read error. The J gene is TRBJ2-6, the V gene TRBV6-2 or TRBV6-3; the D gene is possibly TRBD1 (5 bases). Germline lookup yields CDR1 MNHEY and CDR2 SVGEGT. This CDR3 has 14 residues. CDR3 DNA sequence: TGTGCCAGCAGACCAAACTCTGGGGCCAACGCCCTGACTTTC. Translating it yields CASRPNSGANALTF.

This clonotype appeared many times. V gene TRBV5-5 combines with J gene TRBJ2-3; D is ambiguous. Trimming stripped 0 bases from V and 0 bases from J, with 5 bases between. Per germline, CDR1 SGHKS and CDR2 YYEKEE (reference sequence). This CDR3 has 14 amino acids. The CDR3 DNA follows: TGTGCCAGCAGCTTGGAGTGGAGCACAGATACGCAGTATTTT. It specifies CASSLEWSTDTQYF.